One and the same sample provided the 27 T cell receptor beta chains below, sequenced in a study of glioma-infiltrating T cells. Using RNA template, CDR3s of TCR alpha and beta were amplified with iRepertoire arm-PCR. One entry per CDR3 protein, called by TCRdb with MiXCR from the multiplex PCR reads. The table has 100,000 to 150,000 distinct CDR3 sequences, around 23% seen once. The source material was glioma tissue, nonneoplastic brain tissue, or PBMCs (not recorded which). Source of these receptors: a human donor with low-grade glioma or glioblastoma, undergoing nonglioma brain surgery, or in good health (not recorded which).

This clonotype has a count of ten or more. The rearrangement links TRBV28 to TRBJ2-1; 10 nucleotides match TRBD2. CDR3 size: 16 residues. With V trimmed by 2 bases and J by 5 bases, 6 bases remained unmatched. From germline, CDR1 is MDHEN and CDR2 SYDVKM. CDR3 region: CASSLGTSGNHNEQFF. The CDR3, as DNA: TGTGCCAGCAGTTTAGGTACTAGCGGGAACCACAATGAGCAGTTCTTC.

This clonotype has only a few counts. Possible read error: a much larger clone is one base away. V gene TRBV20-1 combines with J gene TRBJ2-7; possibly TRBD1 or TRBD2 for D (6 bases each). Germline V gene lookup returns CDR1 DFQATT and CDR2 SNEGSKA (reference sequence). The CDR3 consists of 15 residues. V lost 5 bases and J 0 bases, leaving 17 bases between the germline ends. CDR3 amino acids: CSAAPRGRSSYEQYF. CDR3 bases: TGCAGTGCTGCTCCTAGGGGGAGGAGCTCCTACGAGCAGTACTTC.

This clonotype came up many times. The chain is built from TRBV6-6 and TRBJ1-1; no reliable D call. The CDR3 runs 15 residues. V was clipped by 0 bases and J by 1 base, with 9 bases between them. CDR1 is MNHNY and CDR2 is SVGAGI in the germline V gene (reference sequence). CDR3 DNA sequence: TGTGCCAGCAGTTACTCTGGGGTCACGAACACTGAAGCTTTCTTT. Its translation: CASSYSGVTNTEAFF.

J is TRBJ2-7 and V is TRBV7-3; 7 bases are a match to TRBD2. Germline V gives CDR1 SGHTA, CDR2 FQGTGA. The V and J ends lost 0 bases and 3 bases, in that order; junction bases with no gene match: 2. The CDR3 contains 14 residues. CDR3 bases: TGTGCCAGCAGCTTAACCGGGACTAACTACGAGCAGTACTTC. Translation gives CASSLTGTNYEQYF.

As concerns this clonotype: This may arise from a read error, as a much more abundant clone is one base away. The chain carries TRBV10-3 and TRBJ1-1, with 8 positions matching TRBD1. The CDR3 sequence is 13 residues long. CDR1 ENHRY and CDR2 SYGVKD come from the germline V gene. The CDR3 reads CAISEQGDTEDFF. The CDR3 DNA reads TGTGCCATCAGTGAACAGGGGGACACTGAAGATTTCTTT.

This rearrangement joins TRBV7-8 to TRBJ1-6; D gene uncertain. This CDR3 comprises 15 residues. Per the germline V gene, CDR1 is SGHVS and CDR2 is FQNEAQ. Between the trimmed V and J ends, which lost 1 base and 7 bases, there was a span of 11 bases. The CDR3 DNA follows: TGTGCCAGCAGCTTAGACCGGGGTCGAAATTCACCCCTCCACTTT. The encoded protein is CASSLDRGRNSPLHF.

The chain joins TRBV27 to TRBJ1-1; the D gene is possibly TRBD1 (5 bases). Trimming pared 6 bases from V and 6 bases from J, leaving 14 bases between. The CDR3 length is 13 residues. Looked up from germline, CDR1 is MNHEY and CDR2 is SMNVEV (reference sequence). The CDR3 spells CASRLQGNSEAFF. The CDR3 DNA is TGTGCCAGCAGGCTTCAGGGTAACTCTGAAGCTTTCTTT.

This clonotype appeared many times. The chain's CDR3 is CASSSNGGGLNTGELFF. CDR3 nucleotides: TGTGCCAGCAGCAGTAATGGCGGAGGACTAAACACCGGGGAGCTGTTTTTT. This chain connects TRBV7-6 to TRBJ2-2; tentatively, D is TRBD2 (6 bases). This CDR3 spans 17 amino acids. V shed 5 bases and J shed 2 bases, with 18 bases lying between them. Germline values: CDR1 SGHVS, CDR2 FNYEAQ. The whole variable domain, filled in from reference TRBV7-6 and TRBJ2-2, reads GAGVSQSPRYKVTKRGQDVALRCDPISGHVSLYWYRQALGQGPEFLTYFNYEAQQDKSGLPNDRFSAERPEGSISTLTIQRTEQRDSAMYRCASSSNGGGLNTGELFFGEGSRLTVL.

This clonotype was observed many times. The chain employs TRBV27 and TRBJ2-1, with D tentatively TRBD2 (6 bases). This CDR3 is built from 15 residues. CDR1 is MNHEY, CDR2 SMNVEV, per germline (reference sequence). The V gene lost 0 bases and the J gene lost 0 bases, with 6 bases spanning the gap. CDR3 amino acids: CASSLSGGSYNEQFF. The CDR3 region has the DNA TGTGCCAGCAGTTTATCGGGGGGCTCCTACAATGAGCAGTTCTTC.

The table lists this clonotype with a few counts. The chain uses TRBV5-4 and TRBJ2-5, with D perhaps assigned TRBD1 or TRBD2 (5 bases each). The ends were cut back, 3 bases at V and 5 bases at J, with 11 bases in the middle. CDR1 and CDR2 from the germline V gene are SGHNT and YYREEE (reference sequence). The CDR3 is 13 amino acids. CDR3 nucleotide sequence: TGTGCCAGCAGCTCGACAGCGGAGGAGACCCAGTACTTC. This encodes CASSSTAEETQYF.

This clonotype appeared many times. This chain connects TRBV12-5 to TRBJ2-3, with D tentatively TRBD2 (6 bases). This CDR3 spans 15 amino acids. Germline V gene sequence: CDR1 LGHNT, CDR2 FRNRAP. Trimming shortened V by 2 bases and J by 3 bases, and 12 bases separated the two germline ends. CDR3 nucleotide sequence: TGTGCTAGTGGTTTGAAGGAGGGGATGACAGATACGCAGTATTTT. It is translated as CASGLKEGMTDTQYF.

This clonotype was seen only a few times. CDR3 region: CASSFLRLAGGLYEQYF. The CDR3 coding sequence is TGTGCCAGCAGCTTCCTTCGACTAGCGGGAGGCCTCTACGAGCAGTACTTC. The chain recombines TRBV7-8 with TRBJ2-7; 13 nucleotides agree with TRBD2. Germline-derived CDR1 and CDR2 are SGHVS and FQNEAQ. The CDR3 sequence is 17 residues long. Trimming took 3 bases from V and 3 from J; bases not matched to a gene: 8.

The J gene is TRBJ2-7, the V gene TRBV4-1; TRBD1 agrees at 7 bases. This CDR3 has 17 amino acids. Germline trimming cut 1 base from V and 9 bases from J; bases unmatched to any gene: 18. CDR1 and CDR2 (germline): MGHRA, YSYEKL. The CDR3 spells CASSQALGTDGRMVQYF. The CDR3 DNA reads as TGCGCCAGCAGCCAAGCCCTCGGGACAGACGGCCGAATGGTGCAGTACTTC.

This clonotype was counted at least ten times. J is TRBJ2-1 and V is TRBV15; 8 bases are shared with TRBD1. Trimming cost V 0 bases and J 5 bases; bases outside gene matches: 6. Germline V lookup: CDR1 LNHNV, CDR2 YYDKDF (reference sequence). The CDR3 consists of 16 residues. CDR3 region: CATSREMTGADNEQFF. DNA of the CDR3: TGTGCCACCAGCAGAGAGATGACAGGGGCAGACAATGAGCAGTTCTTC.

This clonotype was found many times. V is TRBV6-2 or TRBV6-3 and J is TRBJ2-5; D could derive from TRBD1 or TRBD2 (5 bases each). The CDR3 is 14 residues long. Trimming shortened V by 2 bases and J by 4 bases, and 11 bases separated the two germline ends. Germline loops: CDR1 MNHEY, CDR2 SVGEGT. CDR3 amino acids: CASSYGDQGETQYF. Here the CDR3 DNA reads TGTGCCAGCAGTTACGGGGACCAGGGAGAGACCCAGTACTTC.

There are many counts of this clonotype. CDR3 loop: CASRPTSLPADTQYF. Written as DNA, the CDR3 is TGTGCCAGCAGACCGACTAGCTTGCCCGCAGATACGCAGTATTTT. The rearrangement uses TRBV7-2 and TRBJ2-3, with 7 bases that match TRBD2. This CDR3 region has 15 residues. Germline loops: CDR1 SGHTA, CDR2 FQGNSA. The V and J ends lost 6 bases and 4 bases, in that order; junction bases with no gene match: 10.

The chain couples TRBV5-1 to TRBJ2-5; no definite D call. This CDR3 is 13 amino acids long. Trimming took 0 bases from V and 4 from J, leaving 7 bases between them. Germline CDR1 is SGHRS and CDR2 is YFSETQ. The CDR3 nucleotides read TGCGCCAGCAGCTTGGAACAAGTAGAGACCCAGTACTTC. Protein sequence: CASSLEQVETQYF.

A note on this clonotype: It may be a read error: a sequence one base away is much more abundant. The rearrangement links TRBV5-1 to TRBJ2-3; weak D call: TRBD2 (5 bases). Per the germline V gene, CDR1 is SGHRS and CDR2 is YFSETQ. The CDR3 is made up of 16 amino acids. The V end lost 4 bases, the J end lost 5 bases, and 20 bases lay between the germline ends. The CDR3, as DNA: TGCGCCAGCAGCCCTAGAACTAGAGAGAGATTAGATACGCAGTATTTT. It yields the protein CASSPRTRERLDTQYF.

This clonotype was recorded at least ten times. The rearrangement uses TRBV14 and TRBJ1-1; a weak D match, TRBD1 (5 bases). CDR3 length: 16 residues. Trimming left V 1 base short and J 1 base short, with 13 bases between. CDR1 is SGHDN, CDR2 FVKESK, per germline. The DNA for the CDR3 is TGTGCCAGCAGCCAAGCCCCGGGACTTCGGAACACTGAAGCTTTCTTT. This codes for CASSQAPGLRNTEAFF.

The J gene is TRBJ1-2, the V gene TRBV19; TRBD1 might be the D (6 bases). Trimming cost V 7 bases and J 5 bases, with 20 bases left between them. This CDR3 is built from 15 residues. Germline CDR1 and CDR2: LNHDA and SQIVND (reference sequence). The CDR3 coding sequence is TGTGCCAGTATCCGAAGTCACAGGGATAAGTATGGCTACACCTTC. Protein sequence: CASIRSHRDKYGYTF.

The sample holds many counts of this clonotype. The rearrangement links TRBV7-9 to TRBJ1-1, with D perhaps matching TRBD1 (6 bases). V shed 4 bases and J shed 2 bases, with 14 bases lying between them. CDR1 is SEHNR, CDR2 FQNEAQ, per germline (reference sequence). The length of the CDR3 is 15 residues. CDR3 in DNA: TGTGCCAGCAGCTCCCGAGGGGGGGTAAACACTGAAGCTTTCTTT. Translation: CASSSRGGVNTEAFF.

This clonotype was counted between two and nine times. This may be a read error: a much more frequent sequence differs by one nucleotide. The chain combines TRBV19 with TRBJ1-2; no clear D gene. The CDR3 extends over 11 amino acids. In germline, CDR1 is LNHDA, CDR2 SQIVND (reference sequence). The CDR3 DNA reads TGTGCCAGTAGTCCCGGCTTCAGCTACATCTTC. Translated: CASSPGFSYIF.

The chain joins TRBV2 to TRBJ2-7; maybe TRBD2 (6 bases). The CDR3 is made up of 17 amino acids. V shed 8 bases and J shed 0 bases, with 23 bases lying between them. Germline V gives CDR1 SNHLY, CDR2 FYNNEI. CDR3 sequence reads: CASQPKAGVRFSYEQYF. The CDR3 DNA sequence: TGTGCCAGCCAGCCCAAAGCGGGTGTAAGATTCTCCTACGAGCAGTACTTC.

In the case of this clonotype: A much larger clone lies one base from this, so it may be a read error. The CDR3 bases are TGTGCCAGCAGCTATGAGGATACGCAGTATTTT. This encodes CASSYEDTQYF. This chain links TRBV11-2 with TRBJ2-3; D remains ambiguous. Trimming left V 4 bases short and J 6 bases short, with 5 bases between. Per germline, CDR1 SGHAT and CDR2 FQNNGV. CDR3 size: 11 residues. The whole variable domain, remainder taken from reference TRBV11-2 and TRBJ2-3, is EAGVAQSPRYKIIEKRQSVAFWCNPISGHATLYWYQQILGQGPKLLIQFQNNGVVDDSQLPKDRFSAERLKGVDSTLKIQPAKLEDSAVYLCASSYEDTQYFGPGTRLTVL.

This clonotype was found a few times. The rearrangement links TRBV18 to TRBJ2-5; D gene unclear. The CDR3 has 15 residues. Per the germline V gene, CDR1 is KGHSH and CDR2 is LQKENI. V lost 3 bases and J lost 1, with 12 bases in between. This CDR3 is CASSPTSDLQETQYF. CDR3 nucleotide sequence: TGTGCCAGCTCACCGACGTCGGACCTCCAAGAGACCCAGTACTTC.

This clonotype was observed many times. V usage is TRBV20-1 and J usage is TRBJ2-7, with TRBD2 matching over 9 bases. Losses at the gene ends were 4 bases for V and 9 bases for J; bases not matched to a gene: 13. Germline V gives CDR1 DFQATT, CDR2 SNEGSKA (reference sequence). The CDR3 length is 14 residues. CDR3 in amino acids: CSAKPLAGKLVQYF. CDR3 in DNA: TGCAGTGCTAAGCCTCTAGCGGGGAAACTAGTGCAGTACTTC.

This clonotype was recorded a few times. This chain connects TRBV3-1 to TRBJ1-2; D perhaps matches TRBD1 (6 bases). The CDR3 length is 14 residues. Germline V gene lookup returns CDR1 LGHDT and CDR2 YNNKEL (reference sequence). Trimming shortened V by 2 bases and J by 8 bases, and 15 bases separated the two germline ends. CDR3 nucleotide sequence: TGTGCCAGCAGCCAACCAGACAGGTTCGGGGGCTACACCTTC. The encoded protein is CASSQPDRFGGYTF.